The entry below gives a single TCR beta chain sequence along with its context. Its antigen is not known. This entry comes from a study of early stage breast cancer tumors. General observations from the study: Tumors had about 2.5-fold higher T cell density and higher clonality than adjacent normal breast tissue. Functional markers like CD4, CD8 and FOXP3 were missed in bulk sequencing.

Sequencing used immunoSEQ multiplex PCR; TCRdb keeps in-frame clones, though not all of them. Of 20,000 to 25,000 clones in the sample, approximately 67% are singletons; the top ten hold about 10%. Germline loops: CDR1 MNHNS, CDR2 SASEGT. V was pared by 4 bases and J by 4 bases, with 2 bases of the junction left unmatched. The CDR3 has 16 residues. The receptor comes from a person in their sixties with breast cancer. The sample was breast tumor tissue. The rearrangement joins TRBV6-1 to TRBJ2-2, with 14 bases lining up with TRBD2. The DNA for the CDR3 is TGTGCCAGCAGTGGACTAGCGGGAGGGCCCACCGGGGAGCTGTTTTTT. It translates to CASSGLAGGPTGELFF.